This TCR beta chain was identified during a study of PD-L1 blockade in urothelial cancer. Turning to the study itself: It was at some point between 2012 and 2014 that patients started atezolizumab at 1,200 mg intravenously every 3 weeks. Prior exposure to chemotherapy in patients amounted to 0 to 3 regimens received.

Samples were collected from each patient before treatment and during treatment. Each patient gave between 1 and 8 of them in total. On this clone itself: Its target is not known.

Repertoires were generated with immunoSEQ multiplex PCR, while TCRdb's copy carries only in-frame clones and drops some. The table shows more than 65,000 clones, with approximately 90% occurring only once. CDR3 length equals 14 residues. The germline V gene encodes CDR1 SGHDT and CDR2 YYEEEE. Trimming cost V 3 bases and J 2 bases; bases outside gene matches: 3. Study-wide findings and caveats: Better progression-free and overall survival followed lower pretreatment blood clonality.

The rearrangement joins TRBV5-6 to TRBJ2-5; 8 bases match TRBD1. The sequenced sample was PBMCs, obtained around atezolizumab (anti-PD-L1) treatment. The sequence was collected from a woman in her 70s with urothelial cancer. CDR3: CASSSTGAQETQYF. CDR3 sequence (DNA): TGTGCCAGCAGCTCGACAGGGGCACAAGAGACCCAGTACTTC.